This is a list of T cell receptor beta chains from one sample in a study of blood T cell repertoires in COVID-19. The protocol was immunoSEQ multiplex PCR, while the TCRdb copy is restricted to in-frame clones and leaves out a portion. This repertoire shows approximately 250,000 clones, 80% to 90% found once; its top ten account for roughly 10%. Sequencing was performed on peripheral blood. Receptor source: a woman in her seventies with COVID-19, enrolled during active disease. Both conserved end residues are part of each CDR3.

j_call v_call cdr3_aa
TRBJ1-6 TRBV3-1/TRBV3-2 CASSQGSPGGADSPLHF
TRBJ1-1 TRBV18 CASSPSRDEAFF
TRBJ2-1 TRBV2 CASGREREKFEQFF
TRBJ2-7 TRBV5-1 CASSLEPPYADQYF
TRBJ1-1 TRBV7-9 CASSWEGRTEAFF
TRBJ1-3 TRBV19 CASRTTGGNTGGNTIYF
TRBJ2-7 TRBV3-1/TRBV3-2 CASSQGPWTSNEQYF
TRBJ1-1 TRBV6-5 CASRKTGASEAFF
TRBJ2-1 TRBV11-3 CASERESGYNEQFF
TRBJ1-5 TRBV6-5 CASVDSYNQPQHF
TRBJ2-5 TRBV5-4 CASSSELAGQGRETQYF
TRBJ2-1 TRBV7-9 CASSLTNMDRGTREQFF
TRBJ1-2 TRBV3-1/TRBV3-2 CASSQGSANYGYTF
TRBJ2-2 TRBV28 CASSLSAGSRELFF
TRBJ1-2 TRBV28 CASTEGDRVFRGYTF
TRBJ2-5 TRBV11-3 CASSLGPRETQYF
TRBJ1-1 TRBV7-6 CASSLQGRTEAFF
TRBJ1-1 TRBV11-2 CASSPKGQGIMNTEAFF
TRBJ1-2 TRBV7-2 CASSPQGTAFTNYGYTF
TRBJ1-4 TRBV7-9 CASSLDGTENEKLFF
TRBJ1-2 TRBV12-3/TRBV12-4 CASSQSDYGYTF
TRBJ2-3 TRBV15 CATSTWGGTADTQYF
TRBJ2-1 TRBV19 CASSISRGTSGYNEQFF
TRBJ1-2 TRBV16 CASSQTDRILYGYTF
TRBJ2-5 TRBV2 CASTPGGQGLETQYF
TRBJ1-2 TRBV7-3 CASSPGGEPTGYGYTF
TRBJ1-2 TRBV30 CAWSVDYNYGYTF
TRBJ2-7 TRBV10-3 CAISKQGVLSYEQYF
TRBJ1-1 TRBV14 CASSQGQGTEAFF
TRBJ2-7 TRBV20-1 CSASLQGGATYEQYF
TRBJ2-5 TRBV7-9 CASSNLDRETQYF
TRBJ2-7 TRBV7-9 CASSGQSLSYEQYF
TRBJ1-3 TRBV4-3 CASSQEAGILSGNTIYF
TRBJ2-2 TRBV28 CASSLTGGVPGELFF
TRBJ1-4 TRBV23-1 CASSQLVWQVAKGEKLFF
TRBJ1-1 TRBV29-1 CSVVISGGVGTEAFF
TRBJ2-3 TRBV2 CASKGGRSPNTQYF
TRBJ1-1 TRBV6-4 CASSETRGTEAFF
TRBJ1-4 TRBV7-6 CASRRQGQGYEKLFF
TRBJ1-1 TRBV3-1/TRBV3-2 CASSQVGTGVRNTEAFF
TRBJ2-3 TRBV4-1 CASSQDLGAATDTQYF
TRBJ2-7 TRBV5-1 CASSLASGWRYEQYF
TRBJ1-6 TRBV4-1 CASSQKNTGARKDSYNSPLHF
TRBJ2-6 TRBV5-1 CASSPLGGGANVLTF